Here is one T cell receptor beta chain with its context. No antigen is known for it. The same CDR3 is also encoded by other DNA sequences in this sample. The CDR3 spans 12 residues. V dropped 1 base and J dropped 4 bases, with 4 bases sitting between them. Looked up from germline, CDR1 is MNHNS and CDR2 is SASEGT. Some clones are missing from TCRdb's copy, which holds only in-frame ones; the method was immunoSEQ multiplex PCR. Of millions of clones listed, 85% to 95% are singletons. This specimen belongs to a study of shared clonotypes between healthy human individuals. Findings of the study overall: Donor clonotype sharing was expected to depend on sequencing depth. Naive subsets typically showed greater estimated richness than memory subsets.

The TCR sequence derives from a man younger than 35 in good health. This chain joins TRBV6-1 and TRBJ1-2; D unclear. Sample: naive CD4+ T cells sorted from blood. Subset defined: CD45RA+ positively selected. The CDR3 DNA sequence: TGTGCCAGCAGTGAAGTGGGCTATGGCTACACCTTC. Its translation is CASSEVGYGYTF.